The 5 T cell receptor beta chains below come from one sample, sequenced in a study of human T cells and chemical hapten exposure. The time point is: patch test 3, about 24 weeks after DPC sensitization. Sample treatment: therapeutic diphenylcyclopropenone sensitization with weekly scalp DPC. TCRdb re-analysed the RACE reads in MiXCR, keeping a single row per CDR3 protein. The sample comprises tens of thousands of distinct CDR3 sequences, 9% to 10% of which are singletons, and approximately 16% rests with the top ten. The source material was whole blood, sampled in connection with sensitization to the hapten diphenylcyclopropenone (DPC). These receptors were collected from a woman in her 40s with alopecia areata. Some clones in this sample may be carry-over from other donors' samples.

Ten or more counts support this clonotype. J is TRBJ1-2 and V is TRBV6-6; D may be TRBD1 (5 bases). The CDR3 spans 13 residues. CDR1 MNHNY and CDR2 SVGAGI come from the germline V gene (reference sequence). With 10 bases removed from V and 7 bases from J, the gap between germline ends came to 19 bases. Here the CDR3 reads CATFNPGGGGYTF. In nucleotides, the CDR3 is TGTGCCACCTTTAACCCGGGTGGGGGTGGCTACACCTTC.

CDR3 nucleotide sequence: TGTGCCAGCAGCCAAGGGGGGACAGGAATCTCCTACGAGCAGTACTTC. This gives the protein CASSQGGTGISYEQYF. The gene calls are TRBV4-2 and TRBJ2-7; 8 bases agree with TRBD1. The CDR3 length is 16 residues. Per the germline V gene, CDR1 is LGHNA and CDR2 is YNFKEQ. V was pared by 1 base and J by 0 bases, with 5 bases of the junction left unmatched.

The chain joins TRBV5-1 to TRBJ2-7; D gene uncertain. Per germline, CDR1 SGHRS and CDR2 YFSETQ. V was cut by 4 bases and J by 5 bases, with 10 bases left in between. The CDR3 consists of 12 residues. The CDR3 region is CASSRRAHEQYF. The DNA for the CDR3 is TGCGCCAGCAGCAGACGGGCCCACGAGCAGTACTTC. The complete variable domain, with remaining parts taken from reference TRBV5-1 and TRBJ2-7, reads KAGVTQTPRYLIKTRGQQVTLSCSPISGHRSVSWYQQTPGQGLQFLFEYFSETQRNKGNFPGRFSGRQFSNSRSEMNVSTLELGDSALYLCASSRRAHEQYFGPGTRLTVT.

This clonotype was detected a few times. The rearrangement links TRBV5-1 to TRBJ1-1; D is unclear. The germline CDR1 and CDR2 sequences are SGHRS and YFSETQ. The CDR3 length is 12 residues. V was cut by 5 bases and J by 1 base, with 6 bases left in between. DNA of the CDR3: TGCGCCAGCAGAGATGGGAACACTGAAGCTTTCTTT. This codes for CASRDGNTEAFF.

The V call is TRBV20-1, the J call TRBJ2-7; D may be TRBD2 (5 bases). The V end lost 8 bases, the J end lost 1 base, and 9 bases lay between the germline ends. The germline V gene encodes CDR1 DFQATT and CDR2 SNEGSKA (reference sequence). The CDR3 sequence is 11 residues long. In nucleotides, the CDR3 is TGCAGTTCCGGGAAATCCTACGAGCAGTACTTC. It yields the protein CSSGKSYEQYF.